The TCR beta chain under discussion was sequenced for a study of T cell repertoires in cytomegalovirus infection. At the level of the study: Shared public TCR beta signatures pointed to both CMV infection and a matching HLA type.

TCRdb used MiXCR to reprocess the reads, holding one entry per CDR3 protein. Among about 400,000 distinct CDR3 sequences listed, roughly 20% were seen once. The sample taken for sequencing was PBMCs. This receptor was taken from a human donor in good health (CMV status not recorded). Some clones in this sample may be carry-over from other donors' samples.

Written as DNA, the CDR3 is TGTGCCAGTAGTACGCAGTGGGACAAAAACATTCAGTACTTC. It encodes CASSTQWDKNIQYF. The chain employs TRBV19 and TRBJ2-4; no reliable D call. The CDR3 runs 14 residues. Trimming took 4 bases from V and 3 from J, leaving 10 bases between them. Looked up from germline, CDR1 is LNHDA and CDR2 is SQIVND (reference sequence).